The T cell receptor beta chain described here comes from a study of cytomegalovirus exposure and HLA in healthy donors. The germline V gene has CDR1 MNHNY and CDR2 SVGAGI (reference sequence). The CDR3 covers 11 residues. Whole-study results and caveats: V- and J-gene trimming of TCR beta was linked (in a later analysis) to a missense DCLRE1C variant. A later analysis by the authors found several of the most significant clusters apparently linked to common viral pathogens. Within an earlier analysis, most TCR beta V segments proved productive either about 87% or about 30% of the time.

With regard to this clone: Its antigen is undetermined.

Primers: 60 Vbeta forward and 13 Jbeta reverse. Sequencing used immunoSEQ multiplex PCR; TCRdb keeps in-frame clones, though not all of them. This table holds 150,000 to 180,000 clones, around 79% found once. V usage is TRBV6-6 and J usage is TRBJ2-7; no clear D gene. Sequencing used PBMCs. The sequence was collected from a man between 18 and 29 years old in good health and CMV-seronegative. The CDR3 loop is CVTASSYEQYF. CDR3 in DNA: TGTGTCACAGCAAGCTCCTACGAGCAGTACTTC.